This T cell receptor beta chain was captured by sequencing in a study of blood T cell repertoires in COVID-19. In the study overall: Collection of acute and convalescent COVID-19 samples took place in the United States, Italy and Spain. T cells, B-cell-depleted T cells, or PBMCs provided the cDNA or gDNA that served as material.

In the authors' methods: The authors estimated nucleated cell counts from reference gene primer amplification. Sequencing used immunoSEQ multiplex PCR; TCRdb keeps in-frame clones, though not all of them. Clone size and the V and J calls come from that table; the DNA yielded D and trimming. The sample carries around 230,000 clones, approximately 87% recorded once. CDR1 is LGHNT and CDR2 is FRNRAP in the germline V gene. The CDR3 has 17 amino acids. Unmatched junction bases numbered 9, after V lost 0 bases and J lost 2 bases. Sequencing was performed on peripheral blood. The receptor was isolated from a woman aged 70 to 79 with active or convalescent COVID-19. V usage is TRBV12-5 and J usage is TRBJ2-7; 8 bases are shared with TRBD2. The CDR3 DNA reads as TGTGCTAGTGGTTTGGTAGGGGTTGGAGCGGGGGCCTACGAGCAGTACTTC. Protein sequence: CASGLVGVGAGAYEQYF.